Below are 5 T cell receptor beta chains sequenced from a single sample in a study of blood T cell repertoires in COVID-19 (dated by TCRdb to 2018 to 2020). The library relied on the immunoSEQ multiplex PCR assay. Here the immuneACCESS table is served through TCRdb, limited to in-frame sequences with V and J called. Missing clones are a known gap in these copies; in checked studies unresolved V genes cover under half, and the rest lacks a known reason. The sample profile shows about 150,000 clones; around 86% of them were found once. About 8.4% of the sample belongs to the ten largest clones. Sequences were obtained from peripheral blood. Source of these receptors: a woman in her fifties or sixties with active or convalescent COVID-19.

CDR3 amino acids: CASSSRETIYNEQFF. CDR3 bases: TGTGCCAGCAGCTCCCGGGAGACTATCTACAATGAGCAGTTCTTC. The chain employs TRBV7-9 and TRBJ2-1; a weak D match, TRBD2 (6 bases). CDR1 and CDR2 from the germline V gene are SEHNR and FQNEAQ (reference sequence). V lost 4 bases, J lost 3 bases, and 13 bases lay in between. This CDR3 has 15 residues. Supplemented by reference TRBV7-9 and TRBJ2-1, the full variable domain reads DTGVSQNPRHKITKRGQNVTFRCDPISEHNRLYWYRQTLGQGPEFLTYFQNEAQLEKSRLLSDRFSAERPKGSFSTLEIQRTEQGDSAMYLCASSSRETIYNEQFFGPGTRLTVL.

The chain recombines TRBV7-8 with TRBJ2-7, with 8 bases that match TRBD1. The CDR3 loop spans 16 amino acids. Germline V gene data show CDR1 as SGHVS and CDR2 as FQNEAQ. V was pared by 0 bases and J by 7 bases, with 11 bases of the junction left unmatched. This CDR3 reads CASSLAVTGEGGEQYF. The CDR3 DNA reads TGTGCCAGCAGCTTAGCTGTGACAGGGGAAGGTGGGGAGCAGTACTTC.

The chain links TRBV27 to TRBJ1-2, with D uncertain. CDR3 length: 14 amino acids. The V gene lost 0 bases and the J gene lost 3 bases, with 8 bases spanning the gap. From germline, CDR1 is MNHEY and CDR2 SMNVEV (reference sequence). This CDR3 reads CASSLSHQDYGYTF. The CDR3 DNA follows: TGTGCCAGCAGTTTATCCCATCAGGACTATGGCTACACCTTC.

The rearrangement joins TRBV6-2 or TRBV6-3 to TRBJ1-1, with a possible D match to TRBD1 (6 bases). In germline, CDR1 is MNHEY, CDR2 SVGEGT. The CDR3 runs 15 residues. V lost 5 bases and J 3 bases, leaving 16 bases between the germline ends. The CDR3, as DNA: TGTGCCAGCAGTGCAAACAGGGCTCTGTACACTGAAGCTTTCTTT. Protein product: CASSANRALYTEAFF.

The rearrangement uses TRBV11-3 and TRBJ1-1; D unclear. This CDR3 has 13 residues. V lost 0 bases and J lost 6, with 8 bases in between. Per the germline V gene, CDR1 is SGHNT and CDR2 is YENEEA. Here the CDR3 DNA reads TGTGCCAGCAGCTTAGATCCAGTGGCTGAAGCTTTCTTT. Translated: CASSLDPVAEAFF.